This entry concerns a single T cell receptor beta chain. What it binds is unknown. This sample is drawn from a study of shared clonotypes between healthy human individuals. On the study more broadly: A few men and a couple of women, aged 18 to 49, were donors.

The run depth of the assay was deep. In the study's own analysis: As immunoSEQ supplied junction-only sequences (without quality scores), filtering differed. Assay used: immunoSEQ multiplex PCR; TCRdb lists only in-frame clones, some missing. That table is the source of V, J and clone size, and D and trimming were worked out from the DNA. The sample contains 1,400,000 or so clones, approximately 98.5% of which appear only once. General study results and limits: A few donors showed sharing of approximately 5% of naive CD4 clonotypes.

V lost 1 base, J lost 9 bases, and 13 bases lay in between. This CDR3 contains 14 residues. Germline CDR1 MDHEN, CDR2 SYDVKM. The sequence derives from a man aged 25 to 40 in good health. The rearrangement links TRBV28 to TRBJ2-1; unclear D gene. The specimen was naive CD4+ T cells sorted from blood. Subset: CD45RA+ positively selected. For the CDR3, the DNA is TGTGCCAGCAGTTTATCCCAGGCGGCCCGTGAGCAGTTCTTC. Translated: CASSLSQAAREQFF. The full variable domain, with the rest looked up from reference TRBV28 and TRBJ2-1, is DVKVTQSSRYLVKRTGEKVFLECVQDMDHENMFWYRQDPGLGLRLIYFSYDVKMKEKGDIPEGYSVSREKKERFSLILESASTNQTSMYLCASSLSQAAREQFFGPGTRLTVL.